What follows describes a single TCR beta chain. TCRdb fed the PCR reads into MiXCR, producing one record per CDR3 protein. The sample yields fewer than 20,000 distinct CDR3 sequences, roughly two fifths seen once. The sample is drawn from a study of tumor-infiltrating lymphocytes in oesophageal squamous cell carcinoma. The CDR3 is 14 amino acids. Per the germline V gene, CDR1 is SGHTA and CDR2 is FQGTGA. The chain links TRBV7-3 to TRBJ2-1; weak D call: TRBD1 (5 bases). The J call may not be correct, given that the DNA end is closer to TRBJ2-7. Sample: esophageal tumor tissue. The origin of this receptor is a male donor with esophageal squamous cell carcinoma. CDR3 coding DNA: TGTGCCAGCAGCCTAGATCAGGGAATCGGCGAGCAGTACTTC. This gives the protein CASSLDQGIGEQYF.